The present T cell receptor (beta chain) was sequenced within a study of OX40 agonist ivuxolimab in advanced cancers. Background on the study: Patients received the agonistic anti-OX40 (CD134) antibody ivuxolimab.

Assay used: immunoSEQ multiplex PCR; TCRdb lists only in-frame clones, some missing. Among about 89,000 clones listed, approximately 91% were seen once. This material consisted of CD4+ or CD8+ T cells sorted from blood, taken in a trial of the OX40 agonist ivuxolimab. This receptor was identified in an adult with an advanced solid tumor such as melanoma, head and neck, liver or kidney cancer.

The CDR3 DNA reads TGCGCCAGCAGCCAAGAAGGGACAGGCAGATACGAGCAGTACTTC. It codes for CASSQEGTGRYEQYF. The rearrangement uses TRBV4-3 and TRBJ2-7; TRBD1 matches 8 bases. The CDR3 covers 15 residues. CDR1 is LGHNA and CDR2 is YSLEER in the germline V gene. V lost 0 bases to trimming and J lost 4 bases; unmatched junction nucleotides: 5.